The 17 T cell receptor beta chains in this list originate from one sample, sequenced in a study of cytomegalovirus exposure and HLA in healthy donors. Sequencing was performed with immunoSEQ multiplex PCR; in TCRdb, only in-frame clones are kept and a portion is missing. The sample holds more than 300,000 clones, more than 80% seen once. What was sequenced was PBMCs. The receptor set was obtained from a woman aged 18-35 years in good health and CMV-seronegative.

The chain links TRBV6-1 to TRBJ2-2, with TRBD2 matching over 7 bases. V was pared by 0 bases and J by 5 bases, with 3 bases of the junction left unmatched. The CDR3 has 15 residues. The germline V gene has CDR1 MNHNS and CDR2 SASEGT. This CDR3 is CASSEAYSGTGELFF. The CDR3 nucleotides read TGTGCCAGCAGTGAAGCCTATAGCGGGACCGGGGAGCTGTTTTTT.

V is TRBV5-4 and J is TRBJ2-5, with 7 bases identical to TRBD1. The V and J ends lost 1 base and 5 bases, in that order; junction bases with no gene match: 5. CDR3 length equals 14 residues. The V gene's germline CDR1 is SGHNT and CDR2 YYREEE (reference sequence). The CDR3: CASSLNTGVETQYF. CDR3 in DNA: TGTGCCAGCAGCTTGAACACAGGGGTGGAGACCCAGTACTTC.

This clone was recorded a few times. This rearrangement joins TRBV28 to TRBJ1-1; D not certain. This CDR3 spans 14 amino acids. V shed 5 bases and J shed 1 base, with 11 bases lying between them. Germline CDR1 MDHEN, CDR2 SYDVKM. The CDR3: CASSPWAGNTEAFF. CDR3 sequence (DNA): TGTGCCAGCAGTCCCTGGGCAGGGAACACTGAAGCTTTCTTT.

In its sample, this clone was seen a few times. The chain combines TRBV7-9 with TRBJ1-1; 7 nucleotides match TRBD1. Germline trimming cut 5 bases from V and 1 base from J; bases unmatched to any gene: 7. This CDR3 region has 15 residues. Per germline, CDR1 SEHNR and CDR2 FQNEAQ (reference sequence). The CDR3 bases are TGTGCCAGCAGCACAACAGGGGTCCCGAACACTGAAGCTTTCTTT. Translated, it gives CASSTTGVPNTEAFF.

The chain joins TRBV27 to TRBJ1-2; 9 bases match TRBD1. The CDR3 has 14 amino acids. V was pared by 6 bases and J by 3 bases, with 5 bases of the junction left unmatched. CDR1 and CDR2 (germline): MNHEY, SMNVEV (reference sequence). CDR3 in DNA: TGTGCCAGCAGGAGGACAGGGGAAGACTATGGCTACACCTTC. Residues: CASRRTGEDYGYTF.

The chain is built from TRBV6-5 and TRBJ2-1; 7 bases line up with TRBD2. Germline V gene sequence: CDR1 MNHEY, CDR2 SVGAGI. There are 15 residues in the CDR3. The junction had 10 bases not matched to a gene; V was cut back by 2 bases and J by 9 bases. CDR3 DNA sequence: TGTGCCAGCAGTTACAGAGCGGGACTCGATGGTGAGCAGTTCTTC. Translation gives CASSYRAGLDGEQFF.

The chain recombines TRBV5-4 with TRBJ1-1; D remains unclear. Looked up from germline, CDR1 is SGHNT and CDR2 is YYREEE (reference sequence). V was clipped by 3 bases and J by 3 bases, with 9 bases between them. This CDR3 has 13 amino acids. The CDR3 DNA reads TGTGCCAGCAGCTCCCATCCGGACACTGAAGCTTTCTTT. This encodes CASSSHPDTEAFF.

V usage is TRBV27 and J usage is TRBJ2-2, with 9 positions matching TRBD2. The V gene's germline CDR1 is MNHEY and CDR2 SMNVEV (reference sequence). V shed 6 bases, J shed 8 bases, and the junction held 16 bases outside the gene matches. The CDR3 is made up of 17 amino acids. The CDR3 nucleotides are TGTGCCAGCAGCTCTCTAGCGGCGGGAGGGCCGGGGGGGGAGCTGTTTTTT. It specifies CASSSLAAGGPGGELFF.

This rearrangement joins TRBV5-1 to TRBJ2-1, with 8 bases that match TRBD2. With V trimmed by 5 bases and J by 6 bases, 7 bases remained unmatched. Germline assignment: CDR1 SGHRS and CDR2 YFSETQ. The CDR3 totals 14 residues. CDR3 sequence: CASRRPSGFNEQFF. CDR3 DNA: TGCGCCAGCAGGAGGCCTAGCGGGTTCAATGAGCAGTTCTTC.

The rearrangement uses TRBV30 and TRBJ1-1, with a possible D match to TRBD1 (5 bases). CDR3 length: 13 amino acids. Trimming stripped 2 bases from V and 4 bases from J, with 11 bases between. The germline V gene encodes CDR1 GTSNPN and CDR2 SVGIG (reference sequence). DNA of the CDR3: TGTGCCTGGAGTATGCTTACAGGCACTGAAGCTTTCTTT. As protein: CAWSMLTGTEAFF.

A note on this clone: An end of the junction does not agree with germline; a read error may underlie this. This specimen includes other DNA sequences encoding the same CDR3. In nucleotides, the CDR3 is TGTGCCAGCAGTGAAGAGGGGGCCGGTCAGCCACAGCATTTT. Amino acid sequence: CASSEEGAGQPQHF. The chain combines TRBV2 with TRBJ1-5, with 7 bases matching TRBD1. CDR3 length: 14 residues. Per germline, CDR1 SNHLY and CDR2 FYNNEI.

The chain uses TRBV9 and TRBJ1-1; the D is unclear. Per the germline V gene, CDR1 is SGDLS and CDR2 is YYNGEE. The CDR3 sequence is 17 residues long. The V end was cut by 4 bases, the J end by 0 bases, with 19 bases between. The CDR3 DNA is TGTGCCAGCAGCCCCCTGGGAGGCAGCAACATGAACACTGAAGCTTTCTTT. Translation: CASSPLGGSNMNTEAFF.

The chain employs TRBV5-1 and TRBJ2-5, with 12 bases fitting TRBD1. Germline-derived CDR1 and CDR2 are SGHRS and YFSETQ. V was pared by 0 bases and J by 6 bases, with 6 bases of the junction left unmatched. This CDR3 comprises 16 residues. CDR3 sequence: CASSLAGTGGEKTQYF. The CDR3, as DNA: TGCGCCAGCAGCTTGGCGGGGACAGGGGGCGAGAAGACCCAGTACTTC.

The CDR3: CASSQGTGVLVQPQHF. The CDR3 DNA sequence: TGCGCCAGCAGCCAAGGGACAGGGGTTTTGGTTCAGCCCCAGCATTTT. The J gene is TRBJ1-5, the V gene TRBV4-1; 9 bases line up with TRBD1. Germline assignment: CDR1 MGHRA and CDR2 YSYEKL. With V trimmed by 1 base and J by 6 bases, 7 bases remained unmatched. This CDR3 is 16 amino acids long.

V gene TRBV7-9 combines with J gene TRBJ1-2, with D perhaps matching TRBD1 (5 bases). Germline CDR1 is SEHNR and CDR2 is FQNEAQ (reference sequence). V was clipped by 4 bases and J by 5 bases, with 20 bases between them. This CDR3 has 16 residues. The CDR3 region has the DNA TGTGCCAGCAGCTCCAGGGCAGGCCACTATGATTATGGCTACACCTTC. It translates to CASSSRAGHYDYGYTF. The full variable domain, its missing parts supplied by reference TRBV7-9 and TRBJ1-2, is DTGVSQNPRHKITKRGQNVTFRCDPISEHNRLYWYRQTLGQGPEFLTYFQNEAQLEKSRLLSDRFSAERPKGSFSTLEIQRTEQGDSAMYLCASSSRAGHYDYGYTFGSGTRLTVV.

This chain connects TRBV27 to TRBJ2-3; TRBD1 agrees at 9 bases. The J segment lost 3 bases and the V segment lost 7 bases, leaving 8 bases of the junction unmatched. This CDR3 is built from 15 residues. CDR1 MNHEY and CDR2 SMNVEV come from the germline V gene (reference sequence). CDR3 amino acids: CASNPLGQGTDTQYF. CDR3 sequence (DNA): TGTGCCAGCAACCCACTCGGACAGGGGACAGATACGCAGTATTTT.

The V and J genes are TRBV28 and TRBJ2-1, with no clear D. The CDR3 contains 15 residues. V was trimmed by 4 bases and J by 3 bases, leaving 13 bases between them. CDR1 is MDHEN, CDR2 SYDVKM, per germline. The CDR3 sequence: CASSSPTALYNEQFF. The CDR3 DNA follows: TGTGCCAGCAGTTCACCGACTGCCCTCTACAATGAGCAGTTCTTC. Drawing the rest from reference TRBV28 and TRBJ2-1, the complete variable domain is DVKVTQSSRYLVKRTGEKVFLECVQDMDHENMFWYRQDPGLGLRLIYFSYDVKMKEKGDIPEGYSVSREKKERFSLILESASTNQTSMYLCASSSPTALYNEQFFGPGTRLTVL.